Presented here are 26 T cell receptor beta chains from one specimen sequenced in a study of control samples from healthy donors and cancer patients. Assay: immunoSEQ multiplex PCR; the TCRdb copy retains only in-frame clones and omits some. This sample has 40,000 or so clones, with about four fifths found just once. Specimen: PBMCs. These receptor sequences come from a woman between 55 and 75 years old with lung cancer.

The count of this clone is one. The chain joins TRBV7-3 to TRBJ2-7; 10 positions agree with TRBD1. The CDR3 is 15 residues long. Germline CDR1 and CDR2: SGHTA and FQGTGA. Trimming removed 5 bases from V and 0 bases from J; junction bases left unmatched: 4. The CDR3 DNA follows: TGTGCCAGCAGCCCCGGGACAGGGGCCTCCTACGAGCAGTACTTC. Protein: CASSPGTGASYEQYF.

The chain uses TRBV25-1 and TRBJ2-1; D possibly uses TRBD1 or TRBD2 (5 bases each). This CDR3 has 14 residues. Trimming cost V 3 bases and J 7 bases, with 13 bases left between them. The germline CDR1 and CDR2 sequences are MGHDK and SYGVNS. The CDR3 DNA reads TGTGCCAGCAGTGATTTCTTCAGGGAGAATGAGCAGTTCTTC. Its protein is CASSDFFRENEQFF. Complete variable domain (other parts from reference TRBV25-1 and TRBJ2-1): EADIYQTPRYLVIGTGKKITLECSQTMGHDKMYWYQQDPGMELHLIHYSYGVNSTEKGDLSSESTVSRIRTEHFPLTLESARPSHTSQYLCASSDFFRENEQFFGPGTRLTVL.

The chain combines TRBV12-5 with TRBJ1-2, with D uncertain. The CDR3 length is 15 residues. Germline CDR1 is LGHNT and CDR2 is FRNRAP. V was clipped by 2 bases and J by 1 base, with 11 bases between them. The CDR3 reads CASGLPLQLNYGYTF. CDR3 nucleotides: TGTGCTAGTGGTTTGCCCCTACAGCTTAACTATGGCTACACCTTC.

This clone appeared a few times. This rearrangement joins TRBV7-6 to TRBJ2-2, with a possible D match to TRBD1 (6 bases). The V gene's germline CDR1 is SGHVS and CDR2 FNYEAQ. The CDR3 contains 14 residues. V lost 5 bases to trimming and J lost 1 base, with 8 bases between them. CDR3 sequence (DNA): TGTGCCAGCAGCCCGACAGGGAACACCGGGGAGCTGTTTTTT. This translates into CASSPTGNTGELFF.

V and J are TRBV5-1 and TRBJ1-1, with no clear D. Between the trimmed V and J ends, which lost 3 bases and 3 bases, there was a span of 21 bases. The CDR3 spans 17 residues. The germline V gene has CDR1 SGHRS and CDR2 YFSETQ. The CDR3 DNA reads TGCGCCAGCAGCTGGAACCCCCCGGTGGAAATCTACACTGAAGCTTTCTTT. This sequence encodes CASSWNPPVEIYTEAFF.

The V call is TRBV19, the J call TRBJ2-5, with TRBD1 as a possible D gene (6 bases). V dropped 6 bases and J dropped 2 bases, with 16 bases sitting between them. The germline gives CDR1 LNHDA, CDR2 SQIVND (reference sequence). This CDR3 has 15 residues. Here the CDR3 DNA reads TGTGCCAGTAGCCAACCAGGTACAGGGCAAGAGACCCAGTACTTC. Encoded protein: CASSQPGTGQETQYF.

This chain links TRBV5-4 with TRBJ2-5; TRBD1 matches at 9 bases. V trimming: 2 bases; J trimming: 6 bases; junction bases outside the gene matches: 11. Per germline, CDR1 SGHNT and CDR2 YYREEE (reference sequence). This CDR3 spans 16 amino acids. In nucleotides, the CDR3 is TGTGCCAGCAGCTTCCCTTGGACAGGGGAAGCTAAGACCCAGTACTTC. Encoded protein: CASSFPWTGEAKTQYF. The full variable domain, completed using reference TRBV5-4 and TRBJ2-5, is ETGVTQSPTHLIKTRGQQVTLRCSSQSGHNTVSWYQQALGQGPQFIFQYYREEENGRGNFPPRFSGLQFPNYSSELNVNALELDDSALYLCASSFPWTGEAKTQYFGPGTRLLVL.

This clone turned up a few times. Additional DNA sequences in this sample encode the identical CDR3. The genes are TRBV9 and TRBJ1-5, with D possibly matching TRBD1 (5 bases). Trimming left V 2 bases short and J 4 bases short, with 13 bases between. This CDR3 comprises 15 residues. Germline V gives CDR1 SGDLS, CDR2 YYNGEE. The CDR3 loop reads CASSVTVGVNQPQHF. The CDR3 region has the DNA TGTGCCAGCAGCGTTACGGTGGGGGTTAATCAGCCCCAGCATTTT.

The rearrangement joins TRBV5-8 to TRBJ2-7; 8 bases agree with TRBD1. V shed 4 bases and J 1 base; nucleotides not matched to a gene: 10. Germline V gene data show CDR1 as SGHTS and CDR2 as YDEGEE. The CDR3 spans 16 residues. The CDR3 DNA reads as TGTGCCAGCAGCACGTGGACAGGGATTCTATCCTACGAGCAGTACTTC. It is translated as CASSTWTGILSYEQYF.

This rearrangement joins TRBV20-1 to TRBJ2-1, with 10 nucleotides matching TRBD2. V lost 3 bases to trimming and J lost 8 bases; unmatched junction nucleotides: 4. The germline gives CDR1 DFQATT, CDR2 SNEGSKA (reference sequence). This CDR3 comprises 13 residues. The CDR3 DNA follows: TGCAGTGCTAGTCGGCTAGCGGGAGATGAGCAGTTCTTC. This gives the protein CSASRLAGDEQFF.

The J gene is TRBJ1-1, the V gene TRBV4-3, with D perhaps matching TRBD1 (5 bases). The CDR3 is made up of 15 amino acids. Trimming left V 2 bases short and J 0 bases short, with 10 bases between. Germline CDR1 reads LGHNA; CDR2 reads YSLEER. The CDR3 coding sequence is TGCGCCAGCAGCCAAAAGACAGTCATGAACACTGAAGCTTTCTTT. It translates to CASSQKTVMNTEAFF.

V gene TRBV5-1 combines with J gene TRBJ2-2; 7 nucleotides align to TRBD2. V shed 2 bases and J 3 bases; nucleotides not matched to a gene: 7. CDR3 size: 16 residues. Germline lookup yields CDR1 SGHRS and CDR2 YFSETQ. In nucleotides, the CDR3 is TGCGCCAGCAGCTTACTAGCGATGCTCGACACCGGGGAGCTGTTTTTT. This codes for CASSLLAMLDTGELFF.

V is TRBV7-8 and J is TRBJ2-2; D remains ambiguous. V lost 5 bases, J lost 5 bases, and 9 bases lay in between. The germline V gene has CDR1 SGHVS and CDR2 FQNEAQ. This CDR3 is 13 amino acids long. The CDR3 spells CASSRPRTGELFF. The CDR3 nucleotides read TGTGCCAGCAGCCGCCCCAGAACCGGGGAGCTGTTTTTT. Full variable domain (missing parts from reference TRBV7-8 and TRBJ2-2): GAGVSQSPRYKVAKRGQDVALRCDPISGHVSLFWYQQALGQGPEFLTYFQNEAQLDKSGLPSDRFFAERPEGSVSTLKIQRTQQEDSAVYLCASSRPRTGELFFGEGSRLTVL.

This chain links TRBV10-3 with TRBJ1-1, with D hard to call. Germline assignment: CDR1 ENHRY and CDR2 SYGVKD. V was clipped by 4 bases and J by 0 bases, with 6 bases between them. The CDR3 is 13 amino acids. CDR3 sequence reads: CAISGEMNTEAFF. CDR3 coding DNA: TGTGCCATCAGTGGCGAAATGAACACTGAAGCTTTCTTT.

CDR3 bases: TGTGCCAGCAGCTTAAGGGATAATTCACCCCTCCACTTT. This encodes CASSLRDNSPLHF. This sequence joins TRBV5-5 and TRBJ1-6; D ambiguous. CDR3 size: 13 residues. Germline CDR1 and CDR2: SGHKS and YYEKEE (reference sequence). V was cut by 2 bases and J by 5 bases, with 5 bases left in between.

This chain links TRBV10-3 with TRBJ2-3; D is possibly TRBD1 or TRBD2 (6 bases each). This CDR3 is built from 14 residues. V lost 4 bases and J lost 5, with 13 bases in between. Germline V gives CDR1 ENHRY, CDR2 SYGVKD. Here the CDR3 DNA reads TGTGCCATCAGTGGGGGGGCCTGGGGAGATACGCAGTATTTT. Its protein product is CAISGGAWGDTQYF.

This clone came up a few times. The rearrangement joins TRBV7-8 to TRBJ2-5, with D uncertain. Trimming removed 5 bases from V and 2 bases from J, with 3 bases in between. The CDR3 totals 11 residues. The germline V gene encodes CDR1 SGHVS and CDR2 FQNEAQ. The CDR3 reads CASSLQETQYF. CDR3 bases: TGTGCCAGCAGCCTACAAGAGACCCAGTACTTC.

The CDR3 loop is CASSQYGDTQYF. As DNA, the CDR3 is TGTGCCAGCAGCCAATACGGAGATACGCAGTATTTT. The chain links TRBV16 to TRBJ2-3; no firm D call. The CDR3 is made up of 12 amino acids. The V end lost 1 base, the J end lost 5 bases, and 4 bases lay between the germline ends. Germline CDR1 reads KGHSY; CDR2 reads FQNENV.

The V gene is TRBV19, the J gene TRBJ2-5; D is perhaps TRBD1 (6 bases). The V end lost 6 bases, the J end lost 1 base, and 18 bases lay between the germline ends. Germline values: CDR1 LNHDA, CDR2 SQIVND (reference sequence). The CDR3 loop spans 16 amino acids. CDR3 loop: CASSRSGGRIQETQYF. CDR3 coding DNA: TGTGCCAGTAGCCGGAGTGGGGGCAGAATCCAAGAGACCCAGTACTTC.

The J gene is TRBJ1-1, the V gene TRBV28; the D is unclear. Germline assignment: CDR1 MDHEN and CDR2 SYDVKM. Trimming took off 2 bases at V and 8 bases at J, with 12 bases between the two ends. There are 13 residues in the CDR3. In DNA, the CDR3 is TGTGCCAGCAGTTTAGGGCTAAGCAGAGAAGCTTTCTTT. Translated, it gives CASSLGLSREAFF.

V is TRBV2 and J is TRBJ2-3; 11 bases match TRBD2. The V segment lost 6 bases and the J segment 3 bases; nucleotides outside the gene matches: 2. CDR1 and CDR2 from the germline V gene are SNHLY and FYNNEI. The CDR3 is 14 residues long. The DNA of the CDR3 is TGTGCCAGCAGGACTAGCGGGGTAACAGATACGCAGTATTTT. This gives the protein CASRTSGVTDTQYF.

The chain carries TRBV20-1 and TRBJ2-1, with D unclear. The germline gives CDR1 DFQATT, CDR2 SNEGSKA (reference sequence). The CDR3 is made up of 14 amino acids. Trimming removed 3 bases from V and 9 bases from J, with 18 bases in between. CDR3 loop: CSASGPLGNLEQFF. CDR3 sequence (DNA): TGCAGTGCTAGTGGTCCCCTAGGGAATCTTGAGCAGTTCTTC.

This rearrangement joins TRBV5-4 to TRBJ1-2; D ambiguous. V was cut by 1 base and J by 7 bases, with 11 bases left in between. The V gene's germline CDR1 is SGHNT and CDR2 YYREEE (reference sequence). The CDR3 is 13 residues long. In DNA, the CDR3 is TGTGCCAGCAGCTTGTTCGGGGTGGCTGGCTACACCTTC. The encoded protein is CASSLFGVAGYTF.

The chain uses TRBV29-1 and TRBJ2-7; unclear D gene. The CDR3 is made up of 12 amino acids. CDR1 is SQVTM, CDR2 ANQGSEA, per germline. V was cut by 4 bases and J by 2 bases, with 9 bases left in between. As DNA, the CDR3 is TGCAGCGTTGCTCCCGATGCCTACGAGCAGTACTTC. It codes for CSVAPDAYEQYF.

The chain combines TRBV6-6 with TRBJ2-7; D gene ambiguous. V was clipped by 5 bases and J by 3 bases, with 8 bases between them. Germline-derived CDR1 and CDR2 are MNHNY and SVGAGI (reference sequence). CDR3 length: 12 amino acids. The CDR3 here is CASSPLDYEQYF. CDR3 coding DNA: TGTGCCAGCAGTCCCCTTGACTACGAGCAGTACTTC.

The chain uses TRBV5-6 and TRBJ1-4, with D unresolved. Germline assignment: CDR1 SGHDT and CDR2 YYEEEE. The CDR3 covers 14 residues. V lost 1 base and J lost 7, with 11 bases in between. CDR3 amino acids: CASSLRGFREKLFF. CDR3 DNA sequence: TGTGCCAGCAGCTTGCGTGGCTTCCGTGAAAAACTGTTTTTT.